The 23 T cell receptor beta chains given below trace back to one sample, sequenced in a study of response to subunit inactivated influenza vaccine. Using its own MiXCR run on the RT-PCR reads, TCRdb lists one record per CDR3 protein. Here the sample spans roughly 700,000 distinct CDR3 sequences, roughly 14% being singletons. The material sequenced was PBMCs from blood, taken roughly 2 weeks before vaccination. These TCRs come from a man aged 50 to 59 who received an inactivated influenza vaccine.

The chain couples TRBV24-1 to TRBJ2-1; 14 bases are a match to TRBD2. Germline assignment: CDR1 KGHDR and CDR2 SFDVKD. Trimming removed 4 bases from V and 3 bases from J; junction bases left unmatched: 13. This CDR3 has 20 residues. The CDR3 is CATSDPTPGLAGVGYNEQFF. CDR3 nucleotide sequence: TGTGCCACCAGTGACCCAACCCCGGGACTAGCGGGGGTCGGCTACAATGAGCAGTTCTTC.

The chain is built from TRBV12-3 or TRBV12-4 and TRBJ2-7; D call uncertain. V lost 2 bases, J lost 4 bases, and 6 bases lay in between. The CDR3 has 12 amino acids. The CDR3 here is CASSLRRYEQYF. The CDR3 nucleotides are TGTGCCAGCAGTTTACGGCGATACGAGCAGTACTTC.

This clonotype was observed a handful of times. The chain employs TRBV7-2 and TRBJ2-7; 7 bases map to TRBD2. Germline-derived CDR1 and CDR2 are SGHTA and FQGNSA. The CDR3 length is 14 residues. V was pared by 3 bases and J by 2 bases, with 4 bases of the junction left unmatched. In DNA, the CDR3 is TGTGCCAGCAGCTTTTGGGACTACGCCTACGAGCAGTACTTC. The encoded protein is CASSFWDYAYEQYF.

The V call is TRBV7-2, the J call TRBJ2-3; 10 nucleotides align to TRBD2. V was pared by 7 bases and J by 4 bases, with 8 bases of the junction left unmatched. CDR3 length equals 15 residues. The germline V gene has CDR1 SGHTA and CDR2 FQGNSA. The CDR3 spells CASTRSGGYSDTQYF. In nucleotides, the CDR3 is TGTGCCAGCACCCGTAGCGGGGGGTACTCAGATACGCAGTATTTT.

At least ten counts were recorded for this clonotype. The V call is TRBV11-1, the J call TRBJ2-6; D is ambiguous. This CDR3 comprises 19 residues. With 0 bases removed from V and 3 bases from J, the gap between germline ends came to 18 bases. From germline, CDR1 is SGHAT and CDR2 FQDESV (reference sequence). In DNA, the CDR3 is TGTGCCAGCAGCTTAGCCGTCCAGGTTCTTCGTGGTGGGGCCAACGTCCTGACTTTC. As protein: CASSLAVQVLRGGANVLTF.

This clonotype turned up a few times. This sequence joins TRBV10-3 and TRBJ2-5; 10 nucleotides agree with TRBD2. CDR3 length: 18 amino acids. V lost 0 bases and J lost 4; bases outside the gene matches: 11. Per germline, CDR1 ENHRY and CDR2 SYGVKD. The CDR3 sequence is CAISESRLAGASRETQYF. CDR3 nucleotides: TGTGCCATCAGTGAGTCGCGGCTAGCGGGAGCGAGTCGAGAGACCCAGTACTTC.

This clonotype has just a few counts. The chain employs TRBV9 and TRBJ2-1; the D is unclear. Trimming pared 0 bases from V and 4 bases from J, leaving 5 bases between. Germline V CDR1 and CDR2: SGDLS, YYNGEE. The CDR3 totals 13 residues. CDR3 sequence reads: CASSVELYNEQFF. CDR3 DNA: TGTGCCAGCAGCGTAGAACTTTACAATGAGCAGTTCTTC.

The genes are TRBV27 and TRBJ2-1, with 9 nucleotides matching TRBD1. The V and J ends lost 4 bases and 9 bases, in that order; junction bases with no gene match: 7. In germline, CDR1 is MNHEY, CDR2 SMNVEV (reference sequence). CDR3 size: 14 residues. The CDR3, as DNA: TGTGCCAGCAGTTACGCCGGGACAGGGTTTGAGCAGTTCTTC. Residues: CASSYAGTGFEQFF.

This clonotype showed up just a few times. V gene TRBV11-1 combines with J gene TRBJ1-2; D unresolved. Germline V lookup: CDR1 SGHAT, CDR2 FQDESV (reference sequence). Trimming took off 0 bases at V and 4 bases at J, with 15 bases between the two ends. The CDR3 covers 16 residues. DNA for the CDR3: TGTGCCAGCAGCTTAGCGGGGTCGACACCCGTCTATGGCTACACCTTC. Translating gives CASSLAGSTPVYGYTF.

This clonotype was seen many times. The gene calls are TRBV24-1 and TRBJ1-2, with 8 bases identical to TRBD1. The CDR3 is 12 amino acids. V gave up 7 bases and J gave up 8 bases; unmatched junction bases: 5. Per germline, CDR1 KGHDR and CDR2 SFDVKD. The CDR3 DNA is TGTGCCACCAGCCGGACAGGGAACGGCTACACCTTC. It yields the protein CATSRTGNGYTF.

The rearrangement uses TRBV4-1 and TRBJ2-3, with TRBD2 matching over 10 bases. The CDR3 covers 16 residues. CDR1 is MGHRA, CDR2 YSYEKL, per germline. The junction had 3 bases not matched to a gene; V was cut back by 1 base and J by 2 bases. CDR3: CASSQGLAGYTDTQYF. Here the CDR3 DNA reads TGCGCCAGCAGCCAAGGACTAGCGGGTTACACAGATACGCAGTATTTT.

The rearrangement links TRBV19 to TRBJ2-4, with unresolved D. The CDR3 extends over 16 amino acids. Looked up from germline, CDR1 is LNHDA and CDR2 is SQIVND (reference sequence). Trimming left V 3 bases short and J 0 bases short, with 12 bases between. CDR3 amino acids: CASSIGVTLAKNIQYF. In nucleotides, the CDR3 is TGTGCCAGTAGTATTGGCGTAACCCTAGCCAAAAACATTCAGTACTTC.

This clonotype has more than one count but fewer than ten. This chain uses TRBV10-2 with TRBJ2-1; 8 bases map to TRBD1. CDR3 size: 16 residues. Losses at the gene ends were 2 bases for V and 8 bases for J; bases not matched to a gene: 11. Germline CDR1 and CDR2: WSHSY and SAAADI. In DNA form, the CDR3 reads TGCGCCAGCAGTGAGCCGAGGACAGGGCAAGGGGATGAGCAGTTCTTC. It yields the protein CASSEPRTGQGDEQFF.

This clonotype was picked up a small number of times. This chain connects TRBV10-3 to TRBJ1-5; no definite D call. Germline lookup yields CDR1 ENHRY and CDR2 SYGVKD. V was clipped by 4 bases and J by 8 bases, with 12 bases between them. The CDR3 length is 13 residues. CDR3 loop: CAISAGLLEPQHF. CDR3 nucleotides: TGTGCCATCAGTGCTGGGTTGTTGGAGCCCCAGCATTTT.

The sample holds a few counts of this clonotype. This sequence joins TRBV10-3 and TRBJ2-7; TRBD2 matches at 9 bases. The junction had 6 bases not matched to a gene; V was cut back by 2 bases and J by 4 bases. The CDR3 extends over 15 amino acids. The germline V gene has CDR1 ENHRY and CDR2 SYGVKD. CDR3 residues: CAISEGSSGSYEQYF. The CDR3 DNA reads as TGTGCCATCAGTGAGGGGAGTAGCGGGAGTTACGAGCAGTACTTC.

The CDR3, as DNA: TGTGCCACCACCGGTTTGGGTTGGAATTCACCCCTCCACTTT. Encoded protein: CATTGLGWNSPLHF. V usage is TRBV15 and J usage is TRBJ1-6; no reliable D call. The V gene's germline CDR1 is LNHNV and CDR2 YYDKDF (reference sequence). The CDR3 consists of 14 residues. V was pared by 7 bases and J by 7 bases, with 14 bases between.

This clonotype was seen a handful of times. The chain couples TRBV2 to TRBJ1-6; D possibly corresponds to TRBD1 (5 bases). The CDR3 is 13 residues long. Trimming took 0 bases from V and 10 from J, leaving 7 bases between them. Looked up from germline, CDR1 is SNHLY and CDR2 is FYNNEI. CDR3: CASSEAQDSPLHF. The CDR3 nucleotides read TGTGCCAGCAGTGAAGCACAGGACTCACCCCTCCACTTT.

This clonotype was seen at least ten times. The rearrangement joins TRBV29-1 to TRBJ2-3; no clear D. CDR3 length: 14 amino acids. CDR1 SQVTM and CDR2 ANQGSEA come from the germline V gene. Trimming took off 4 bases at V and 4 bases at J, with 15 bases between the two ends. The DNA of the CDR3 is TGCAGCGTTGCGCTAGTATCGGTTGCAGATACGCAGTATTTT. Translated, it gives CSVALVSVADTQYF.

This clonotype was found once. The germline gene is not matched at one end of the junction; a read error may be the cause. The V and J genes are TRBV20-1 and TRBJ2-7; D is possibly TRBD1 (6 bases). Germline assignment: CDR1 DFQATT and CDR2 SNEGSKA (reference sequence). CDR3 length: 12 residues. CDR3 bases: TGCAGTGCTAGCCCACAGGGTTACGGGCAGTACTTC. Its translation is CSASPQGYGQYF.

This clonotype was seen more than once but under ten times. This chain uses TRBV28 with TRBJ1-2; D possibly corresponds to TRBD1 (6 bases). The V end lost 7 bases, the J end lost 5 bases, and 17 bases lay between the germline ends. Germline V gives CDR1 MDHEN, CDR2 SYDVKM. The CDR3 runs to 14 residues. CDR3 loop: CASTPGHMSYGYTF. DNA for the CDR3: TGTGCCAGCACCCCGGGACATATGAGTTATGGCTACACCTTC.

This clonotype was seen a handful of times. The chain couples TRBV20-1 to TRBJ2-3; 12 nucleotides agree with TRBD2. The CDR3 extends over 17 amino acids. Germline loops: CDR1 DFQATT, CDR2 SNEGSKA (reference sequence). V gave up 1 base and J gave up 4 bases; unmatched junction bases: 9. The DNA for the CDR3 is TGCAGTGCTAGAGTACGACTAGCGGGAGTTGTCGCAGATACGCAGTATTTT. As protein: CSARVRLAGVVADTQYF.

This chain joins TRBV6-2 or TRBV6-3 and TRBJ2-6, with D unresolved. The V gene's germline CDR1 is MNHEY and CDR2 SVGEGT. V dropped 4 bases and J dropped 13 bases, with 8 bases sitting between them. This CDR3 contains 11 residues. In DNA, the CDR3 is TGTGCCAGCAGTTTTGGAGTAGTCCTGACTTTC. Encoded protein: CASSFGVVLTF.

There are many counts of this clonotype. The chain's CDR3 is CSVEGIRGQPQHF. The CDR3 bases are TGCAGCGTTGAAGGTATCCGGGGCCAGCCCCAGCATTTT. The chain has TRBV29-1 and TRBJ1-5, with D possibly matching TRBD1 (5 bases). The ends were cut back, 1 base at V and 7 bases at J, with 11 bases in the middle. Germline assignment: CDR1 SQVTM and CDR2 ANQGSEA. The CDR3 covers 13 residues.